This is a list of T cell receptor beta chains from one sample in a study of vaccination effects on CD4 cells after COVID-19. Method: immunoSEQ multiplex PCR; TCRdb's copy keeps in-frame clones and lacks some. The sample holds under 40,000 clones, about 70% seen once. Their antigens are not known. The sample here was CD4+ T cells from PBMCs cultured with HCoV-229E spike peptides, taken after COVID-19 vaccination. The receptors were sampled from a human donor who received a COVID-19 vaccine. CDR3s include the opening cysteine and the closing phenylalanine or tryptophan. Each record gives: J gene, D gene, clone size, V gene, CDR3 DNA, CDR3 protein. D genes are given only for firm matches. Not every row has a clone size; where given, it reads once, few, many or a size class.

TRBJ1-2,-,once,TRBV7-9,TGTGCCAGCAGCCCCCTCGCTTTAGGGGGCTATGGCTACACCTTC,CASSPLALGGYGYTF
TRBJ2-3,-,-,TRBV7-2,TGTGCCAGCAGCCAGGATTGGCGTCCAGATACGCAGTATTTT,CASSQDWRPDTQYF
TRBJ2-2,-,-,TRBV5-1,TGCGCCAGCAGCTTGGCCGCCTCGACTCTCACCGGGGAGCTGTTTTTT,CASSLAASTLTGELFF
TRBJ1-1,-,-,TRBV4-1,TGCGCCAGCAGCCCCCGAAGTGACGAGGAGGCTTTCTTT,CASSPRSDEEAFF
TRBJ1-6,-,-,TRBV7-9,TGTGCCAGCAGCTTCCCGGGTATGGCCTCGGCCCCACCCCTCCACTTT,CASSFPGMASAPPLHF
TRBJ2-5,-,few,TRBV27,TGTGCCAGCAGGTCCCTCCTATCAACCCAAGAGACCCAGTACTTC,CASRSLLSTQETQYF
TRBJ2-3,-,-,TRBV5-1,TGCGCCAGCAGCTTGGCCCAGGGAAAAGATACGCAGTATTTT,CASSLAQGKDTQYF
TRBJ2-2,TRBD1,-,TRBV25-1,TGTGCCAGCAGCCGCCGCCCCGGGACAGGGGGCACCGGGGAGCTGTTTTTT,CASSRRPGTGGTGELFF
TRBJ1-5,-,-,TRBV2,TGTGCCAGCAGTGGAGGCTTTGAGCTTATTTTGTATGATCAGCCCCAGCATTTT,CASSGGFELILYDQPQHF
TRBJ2-5,TRBD2,medium-sized,TRBV5-8,TGTGCCAGCAGCGCGGGACTAGCGGGAGCAGAGACCCAGTACTTC,CASSAGLAGAETQYF
TRBJ2-5,TRBD2,-,TRBV5-1,TGCGCCAGCAGCTTGCGGGGGGGGTATGAGGAGACCCAGTACTTC,CASSLRGGYEETQYF
TRBJ1-2,TRBD1,-,TRBV19,TGTGCCAGTAGTATTATCACGATCGGGACAGGAAGTAACTATGGCTACACCTTC,CASSIITIGTGSNYGYTF
TRBJ2-1,-,-,TRBV2,TGTGCCAGCAGTGAAAAGGCGGGCAGATGGTTGTTCAATGAGCAGTTCTTC,CASSEKAGRWLFNEQFF
TRBJ1-1,-,-,TRBV3-1/TRBV3-2,TGTGCCAGCAGCCGGGGGGGCACTGAAGCTTTCTTT,CASSRGGTEAFF